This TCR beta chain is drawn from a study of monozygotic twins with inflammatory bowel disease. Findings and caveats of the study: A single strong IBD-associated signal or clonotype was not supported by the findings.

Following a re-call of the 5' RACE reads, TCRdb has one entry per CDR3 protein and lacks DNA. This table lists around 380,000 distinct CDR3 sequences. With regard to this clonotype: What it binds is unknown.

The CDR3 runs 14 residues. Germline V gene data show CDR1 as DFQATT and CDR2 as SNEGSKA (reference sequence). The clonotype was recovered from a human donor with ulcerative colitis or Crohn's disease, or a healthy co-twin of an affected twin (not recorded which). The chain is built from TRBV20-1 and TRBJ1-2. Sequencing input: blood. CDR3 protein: CSASSGGVGNGYTF.